This T cell receptor beta chain was sequenced for a study of cytomegalovirus exposure and HLA in healthy donors. Study background: An early release of data contained 75 million to 100 million unique TCRs, which came from HLA-typed donors.

Study-wide findings and caveats: HLA-A and HLA-B allele assignments for most subjects were reportedly predicted accurately using TCR beta sequences. In a later analysis, DRB1 alleles had the most associated TCRs; HLA-C alleles the fewest.

Of note for this clone: Its specificity is unknown.

PCR employed 60 Vbeta and 13 Jbeta primers. Sequenced by immunoSEQ multiplex PCR; TCRdb stores in-frame clones only, minus some. The sample shows over 150,000 clones, 80% of them seen only once. Germline V gene lookup returns CDR1 SGDLS and CDR2 YYNGEE. After removal of 4 bases from V and 7 bases from J, the junction contained 3 bases not matched to a gene. The CDR3 has 14 amino acids. The sequence came from a man aged 18 to 35 in good health and CMV-seropositive. Specimen: PBMCs. The chain carries TRBV9 and TRBJ2-1; TRBD2 agrees at 12 bases. CDR3 in amino acids: CASSPSGGVNEQFF. CDR3 DNA sequence: TGTGCCAGCAGCCCTAGCGGGGGGGTGAATGAGCAGTTCTTC.